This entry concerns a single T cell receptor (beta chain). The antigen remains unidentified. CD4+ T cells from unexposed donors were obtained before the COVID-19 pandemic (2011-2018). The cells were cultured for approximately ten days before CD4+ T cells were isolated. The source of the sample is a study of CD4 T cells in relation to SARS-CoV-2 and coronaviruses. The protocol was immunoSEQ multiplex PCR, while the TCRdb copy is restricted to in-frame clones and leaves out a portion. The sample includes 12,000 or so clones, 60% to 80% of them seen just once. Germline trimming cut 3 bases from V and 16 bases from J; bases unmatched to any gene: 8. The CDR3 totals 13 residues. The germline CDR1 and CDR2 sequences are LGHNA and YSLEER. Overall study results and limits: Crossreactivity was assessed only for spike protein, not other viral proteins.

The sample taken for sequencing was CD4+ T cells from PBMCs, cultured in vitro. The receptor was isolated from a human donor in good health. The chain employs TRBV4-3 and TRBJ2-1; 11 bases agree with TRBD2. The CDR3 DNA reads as TGCGCCAGCAGCCAGGCCTTAGCGGGGGGGGACTTCTTC. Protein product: CASSQALAGGDFF.